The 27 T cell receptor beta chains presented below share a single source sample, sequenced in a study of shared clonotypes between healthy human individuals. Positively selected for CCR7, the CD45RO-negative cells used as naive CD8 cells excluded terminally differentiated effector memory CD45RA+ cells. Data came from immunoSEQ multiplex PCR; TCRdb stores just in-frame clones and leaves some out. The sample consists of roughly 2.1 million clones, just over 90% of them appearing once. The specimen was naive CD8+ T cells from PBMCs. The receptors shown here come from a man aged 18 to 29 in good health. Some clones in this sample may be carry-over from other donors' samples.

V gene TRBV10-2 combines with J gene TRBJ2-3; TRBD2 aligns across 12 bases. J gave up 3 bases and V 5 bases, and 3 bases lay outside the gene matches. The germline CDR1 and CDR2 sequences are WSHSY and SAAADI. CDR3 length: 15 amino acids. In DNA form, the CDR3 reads TGCGCCAGCAGTACCGGGACTAGCGGGACAGATACGCAGTATTTT. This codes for CASSTGTSGTDTQYF.

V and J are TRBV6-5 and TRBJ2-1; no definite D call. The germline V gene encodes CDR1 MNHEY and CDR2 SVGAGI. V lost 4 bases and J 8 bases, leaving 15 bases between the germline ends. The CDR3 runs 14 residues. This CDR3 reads CASSSNRGVDEQFF. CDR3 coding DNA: TGTGCCAGCAGTTCTAACCGAGGAGTGGATGAGCAGTTCTTC.

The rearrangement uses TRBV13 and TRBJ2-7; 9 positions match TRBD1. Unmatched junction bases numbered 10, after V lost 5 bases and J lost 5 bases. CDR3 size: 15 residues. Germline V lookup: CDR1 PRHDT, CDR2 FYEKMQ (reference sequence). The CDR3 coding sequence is TGTGCCAGCAGCGGAAGGGACAGGGCTCGGGACGAGCAGTACTTC. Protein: CASSGRDRARDEQYF.

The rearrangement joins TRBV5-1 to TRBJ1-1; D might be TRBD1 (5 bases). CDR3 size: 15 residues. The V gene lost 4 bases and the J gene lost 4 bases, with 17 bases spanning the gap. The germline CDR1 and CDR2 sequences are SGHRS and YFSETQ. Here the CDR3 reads CASSTRPGGPTEAFF. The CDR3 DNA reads TGCGCCAGCAGCACACGACCCGGGGGTCCCACTGAAGCTTTCTTT.

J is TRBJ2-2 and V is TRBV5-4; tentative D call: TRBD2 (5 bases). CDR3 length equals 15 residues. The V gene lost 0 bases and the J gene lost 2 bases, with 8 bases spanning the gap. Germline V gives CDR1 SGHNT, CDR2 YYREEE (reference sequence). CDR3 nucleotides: TGTGCCAGCAGCTTGGGACCGGGAAACACCGGGGAGCTGTTTTTT. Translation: CASSLGPGNTGELFF.

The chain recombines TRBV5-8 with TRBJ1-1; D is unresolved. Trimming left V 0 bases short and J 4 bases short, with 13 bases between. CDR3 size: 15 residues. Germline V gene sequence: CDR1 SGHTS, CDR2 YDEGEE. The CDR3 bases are TGTGCCAGCAGCTTGGTTACGCAATTAACCACTGAAGCTTTCTTT. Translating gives CASSLVTQLTTEAFF.

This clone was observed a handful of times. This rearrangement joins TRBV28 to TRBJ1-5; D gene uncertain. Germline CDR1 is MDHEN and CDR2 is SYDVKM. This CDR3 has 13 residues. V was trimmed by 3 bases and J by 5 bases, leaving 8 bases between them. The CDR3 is CASSFEVYQPQHF. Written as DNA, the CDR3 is TGTGCCAGCAGTTTTGAGGTATATCAGCCCCAGCATTTT. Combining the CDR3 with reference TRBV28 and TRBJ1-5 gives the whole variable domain DVKVTQSSRYLVKRTGEKVFLECVQDMDHENMFWYRQDPGLGLRLIYFSYDVKMKEKGDIPEGYSVSREKKERFSLILESASTNQTSMYLCASSFEVYQPQHFGDGTRLSIL.

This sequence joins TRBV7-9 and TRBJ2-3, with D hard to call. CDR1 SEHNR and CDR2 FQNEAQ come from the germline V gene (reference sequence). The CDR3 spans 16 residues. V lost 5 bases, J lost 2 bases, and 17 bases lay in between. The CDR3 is CASSTLSGVLTDTQYF. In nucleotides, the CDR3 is TGTGCCAGCAGCACGTTGTCGGGTGTCCTCACAGATACGCAGTATTTT.

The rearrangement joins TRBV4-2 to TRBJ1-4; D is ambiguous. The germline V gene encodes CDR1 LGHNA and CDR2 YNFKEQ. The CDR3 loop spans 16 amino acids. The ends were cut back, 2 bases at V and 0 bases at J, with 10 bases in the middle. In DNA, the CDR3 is TGTGCCAGCAGCCAACTAACACGCGCAACTAATGAAAAACTGTTTTTT. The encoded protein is CASSQLTRATNEKLFF.

CDR3 residues: CASSRSPVLAVTYEQYF. In nucleotides, the CDR3 is TGTGCCAGCAGCCGGAGCCCCGTCCTAGCGGTAACCTACGAGCAGTACTTC. The chain has TRBV4-2 and TRBJ2-7; 7 positions agree with TRBD2. The CDR3 totals 17 residues. With 4 bases clipped from V and 2 bases from J, the junction kept 14 bases outside the gene matches. Germline V CDR1 and CDR2: LGHNA, YNFKEQ.

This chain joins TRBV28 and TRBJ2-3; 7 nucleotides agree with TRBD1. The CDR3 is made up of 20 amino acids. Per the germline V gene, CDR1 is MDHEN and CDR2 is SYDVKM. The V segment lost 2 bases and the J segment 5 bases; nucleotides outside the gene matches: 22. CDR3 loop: CASSLLLELGQAEWEDTQYF. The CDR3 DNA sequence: TGTGCCAGCAGTTTACTTCTTGAACTTGGACAGGCCGAGTGGGAAGATACGCAGTATTTT.

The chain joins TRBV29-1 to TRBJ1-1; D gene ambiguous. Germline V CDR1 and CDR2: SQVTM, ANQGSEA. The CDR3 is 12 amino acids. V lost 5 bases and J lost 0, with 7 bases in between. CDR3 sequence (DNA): TGCAGCGTTCGACTAATGAACACTGAAGCTTTCTTT. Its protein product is CSVRLMNTEAFF.

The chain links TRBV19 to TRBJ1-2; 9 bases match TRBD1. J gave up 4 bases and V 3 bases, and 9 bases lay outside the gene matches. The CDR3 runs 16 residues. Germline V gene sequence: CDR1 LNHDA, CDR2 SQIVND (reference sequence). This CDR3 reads CASSIYRTGAPYGYTF. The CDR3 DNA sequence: TGTGCCAGTAGTATTTACAGGACAGGGGCGCCCTATGGCTACACCTTC.

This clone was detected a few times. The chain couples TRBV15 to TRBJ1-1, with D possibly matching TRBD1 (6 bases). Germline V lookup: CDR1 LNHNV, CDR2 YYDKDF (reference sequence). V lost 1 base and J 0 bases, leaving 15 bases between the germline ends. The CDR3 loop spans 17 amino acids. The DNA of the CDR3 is TGTGCCACCAGCAGAGTACCCGTAAGGACAGTGAACACTGAAGCTTTCTTT. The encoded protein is CATSRVPVRTVNTEAFF.

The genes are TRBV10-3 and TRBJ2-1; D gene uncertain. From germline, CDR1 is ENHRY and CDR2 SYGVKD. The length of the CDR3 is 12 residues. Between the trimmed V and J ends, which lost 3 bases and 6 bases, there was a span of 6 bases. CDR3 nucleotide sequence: TGTGCCATCAGTGATAATGGCAATGAGCAGTTCTTC. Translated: CAISDNGNEQFF.

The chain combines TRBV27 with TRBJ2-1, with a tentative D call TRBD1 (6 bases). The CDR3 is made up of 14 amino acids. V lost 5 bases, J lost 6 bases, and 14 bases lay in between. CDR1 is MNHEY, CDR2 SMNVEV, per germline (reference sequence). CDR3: CASSRHGTSNEQFF. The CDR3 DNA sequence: TGTGCCAGCAGTCGACACGGGACATCCAATGAGCAGTTCTTC.

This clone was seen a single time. CDR3 nucleotide sequence: TGTGCCAGCAGCTTAATAGCGGGGCCGCTCTACGAGCAGTACTTC. Translating it yields CASSLIAGPLYEQYF. The genes are TRBV7-3 and TRBJ2-7; 8 bases fit TRBD2. The CDR3 is made up of 15 amino acids. Germline trimming cut 1 base from V and 3 bases from J; bases unmatched to any gene: 5. CDR1 is SGHTA, CDR2 FQGTGA, per germline. Full variable domain (outside the CDR3, taken from reference TRBV7-3 and TRBJ2-7): GAGVSQTPSNKVTEKGKYVELRCDPISGHTALYWYRQSLGQGPEFLIYFQGTGAADDSGLPNDRFFAVRPEGSVSTLKIQRTERGDSAVYLCASSLIAGPLYEQYFGPGTRLTVT.

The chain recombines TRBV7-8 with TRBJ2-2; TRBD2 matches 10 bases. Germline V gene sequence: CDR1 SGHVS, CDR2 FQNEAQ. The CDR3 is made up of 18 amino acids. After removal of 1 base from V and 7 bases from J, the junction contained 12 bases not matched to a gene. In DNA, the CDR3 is TGTGCCAGCAGCTTAGGGGGAGGGCTAGCGGGAGTTGGCGGGGAGCTGTTTTTT. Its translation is CASSLGGGLAGVGGELFF.

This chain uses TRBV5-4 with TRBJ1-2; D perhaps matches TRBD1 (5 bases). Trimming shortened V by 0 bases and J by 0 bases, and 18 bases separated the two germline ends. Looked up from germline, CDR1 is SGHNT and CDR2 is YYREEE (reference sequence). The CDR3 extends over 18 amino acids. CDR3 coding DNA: TGTGCCAGCAGCTTGGGGGGCCGGGACTCTCTCTCTAACTATGGCTACACCTTC. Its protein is CASSLGGRDSLSNYGYTF.

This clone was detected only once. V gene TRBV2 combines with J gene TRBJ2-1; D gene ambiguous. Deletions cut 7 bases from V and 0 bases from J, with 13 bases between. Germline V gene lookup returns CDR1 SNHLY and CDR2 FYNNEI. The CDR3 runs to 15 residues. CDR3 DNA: TGTGCCAGCATTCGAGCCGTGGGCTCCTACAATGAGCAGTTCTTC. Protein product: CASIRAVGSYNEQFF. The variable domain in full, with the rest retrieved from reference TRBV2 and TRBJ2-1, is EPEVTQTPSHQVTQMGQEVILRCVPISNHLYFYWYRQILGQKVEFLVSFYNNEISEKSEIFDDQFSVERPDGSNFTLKIRSTKLEDSAMYFCASIRAVGSYNEQFFGPGTRLTVL.

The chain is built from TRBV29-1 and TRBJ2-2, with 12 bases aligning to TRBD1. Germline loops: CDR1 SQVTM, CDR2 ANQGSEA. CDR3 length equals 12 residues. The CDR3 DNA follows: TGCGCCGGGACAGGGGGCTCCGGGGAGCTGTTTTTT. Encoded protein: CAGTGGSGELFF.

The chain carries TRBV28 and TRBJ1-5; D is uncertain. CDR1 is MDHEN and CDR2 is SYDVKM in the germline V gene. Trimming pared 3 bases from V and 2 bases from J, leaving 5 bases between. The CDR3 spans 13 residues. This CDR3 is CASSFFGNQPQHF. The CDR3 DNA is TGTGCCAGCAGTTTTTTCGGCAATCAGCCCCAGCATTTT. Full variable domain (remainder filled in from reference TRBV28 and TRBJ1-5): DVKVTQSSRYLVKRTGEKVFLECVQDMDHENMFWYRQDPGLGLRLIYFSYDVKMKEKGDIPEGYSVSREKKERFSLILESASTNQTSMYLCASSFFGNQPQHFGDGTRLSIL.

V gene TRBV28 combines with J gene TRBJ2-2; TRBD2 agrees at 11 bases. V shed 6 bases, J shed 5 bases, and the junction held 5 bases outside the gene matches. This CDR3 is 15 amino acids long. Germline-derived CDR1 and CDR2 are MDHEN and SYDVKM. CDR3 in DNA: TGTGCCAGCAGCCTACTAGCGGGAGAGACCGGGGAGCTGTTTTTT. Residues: CASSLLAGETGELFF.

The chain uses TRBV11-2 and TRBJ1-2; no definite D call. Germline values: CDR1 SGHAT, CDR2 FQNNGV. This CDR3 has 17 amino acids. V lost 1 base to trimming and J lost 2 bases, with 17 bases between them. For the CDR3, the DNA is TGTGCCAGCAGCTTAGGAGAGGGCACCTTCTCAAACTATGGCTACACCTTC. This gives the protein CASSLGEGTFSNYGYTF.

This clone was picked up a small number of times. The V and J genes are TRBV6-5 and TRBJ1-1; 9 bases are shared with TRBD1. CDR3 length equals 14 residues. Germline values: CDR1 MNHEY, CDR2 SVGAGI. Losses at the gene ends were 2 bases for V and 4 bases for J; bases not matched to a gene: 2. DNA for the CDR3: TGTGCCAGCAGTTACCGGGACAGGGTCACTGAAGCTTTCTTT. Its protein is CASSYRDRVTEAFF.

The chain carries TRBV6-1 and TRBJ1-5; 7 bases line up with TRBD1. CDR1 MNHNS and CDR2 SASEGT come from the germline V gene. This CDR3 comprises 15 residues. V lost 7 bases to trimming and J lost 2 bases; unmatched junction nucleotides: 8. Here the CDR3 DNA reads TGTGCCAGCACCGAAGGGGGACAGCGCAATCAGCCCCAGCATTTT. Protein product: CASTEGGQRNQPQHF.

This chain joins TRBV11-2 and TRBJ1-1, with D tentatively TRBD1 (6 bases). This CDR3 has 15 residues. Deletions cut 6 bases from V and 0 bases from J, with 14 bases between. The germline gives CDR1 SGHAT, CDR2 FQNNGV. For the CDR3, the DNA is TGTGCCAGCAGGACAGGACGGAAAATGAACACTGAAGCTTTCTTT. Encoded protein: CASRTGRKMNTEAFF. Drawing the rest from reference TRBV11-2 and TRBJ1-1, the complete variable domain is EAGVAQSPRYKIIEKRQSVAFWCNPISGHATLYWYQQILGQGPKLLIQFQNNGVVDDSQLPKDRFSAERLKGVDSTLKIQPAKLEDSAVYLCASRTGRKMNTEAFFGQGTRLTVV.